Listed here are 24 T cell receptor beta chains from one sample, sequenced in a study of cytomegalovirus exposure and HLA in healthy donors. Assay: immunoSEQ multiplex PCR; the TCRdb copy retains only in-frame clones and omits some. Of 100,000 to 150,000 clones listed, more than 70% are singletons. Material for sequencing was PBMCs. The source of these receptors is a woman aged 25 to 45 in good health and CMV-seronegative.

CDR3 coding DNA: TGTGCCAGCATCCGACAGGGCGGAGACTATGGCTACACCTTC. The encoded protein is CASIRQGGDYGYTF. The rearrangement joins TRBV6-1 to TRBJ1-2, with 7 bases lining up with TRBD1. Germline-derived CDR1 and CDR2 are MNHNS and SASEGT. The length of the CDR3 is 14 residues. V lost 7 bases, J lost 3 bases, and 8 bases stayed unmatched.

This clone was recorded a few times. At the DNA level, this CDR3 is encoded by other sequences in the same sample as well. This chain joins TRBV5-1 and TRBJ2-7; TRBD2 is a possible D gene (5 bases). V was clipped by 1 base and J by 3 bases, with 8 bases between them. Germline CDR1 is SGHRS and CDR2 is YFSETQ. The CDR3 contains 13 residues. CDR3 sequence (DNA): TGCGCCAGCAGCTTGAGCGGAAACTACGAGCAGTACTTC. It codes for CASSLSGNYEQYF.

The rearrangement links TRBV12-5 to TRBJ1-5; D is perhaps TRBD1 (5 bases). CDR1 is LGHNT and CDR2 is FRNRAP in the germline V gene. V gave up 5 bases and J gave up 5 bases, with 19 bases separating them. The CDR3 runs 16 residues. CDR3 in DNA: TGTGCTAGTGGTCCCTCCCCGGGGGTAACCTATCAGCCCCAGCATTTT. Amino acids: CASGPSPGVTYQPQHF.

The chain couples TRBV4-1 to TRBJ1-6; D uncertain. V lost 2 bases and J 0 bases, leaving 11 bases between the germline ends. This CDR3 is 17 amino acids long. Germline V gene lookup returns CDR1 MGHRA and CDR2 YSYEKL. The CDR3 DNA reads TGCGCCAGCAGCCAAACCCCGAAGAGCTCCTATAATTCACCCCTCCACTTT. It codes for CASSQTPKSSYNSPLHF.

This chain joins TRBV5-1 and TRBJ2-3; TRBD2 agrees at 13 bases. Germline CDR1 is SGHRS and CDR2 is YFSETQ. This CDR3 spans 17 amino acids. The V and J ends lost 4 bases and 0 bases, in that order; junction bases with no gene match: 5. This CDR3 reads CASSTGLAGVSTDTQYF. DNA of the CDR3: TGCGCCAGCAGCACTGGACTAGCGGGGGTTAGCACAGATACGCAGTATTTT.

The chain couples TRBV19 to TRBJ1-1; D perhaps matches TRBD1 (6 bases). Deletions cut 8 bases from V and 0 bases from J, with 16 bases between. This CDR3 is built from 15 residues. Germline lookup yields CDR1 LNHDA and CDR2 SQIVND (reference sequence). The DNA for the CDR3 is TGTGCCAGTTCGGGGGGGGGCACAATGAACACTGAAGCTTTCTTT. Protein: CASSGGGTMNTEAFF.

This clone was observed a handful of times. The chain links TRBV18 to TRBJ1-5, with 10 positions matching TRBD1. The CDR3 is 15 residues long. Germline CDR1 KGHSH, CDR2 LQKENI. V lost 5 bases, J lost 1 base, and 2 bases stayed unmatched. The CDR3 coding sequence is TGTGCCAGCTCAGAGGACAGGGGGAGCAATCAGCCCCAGCATTTT. Translation: CASSEDRGSNQPQHF.

The chain carries TRBV19 and TRBJ1-5; D might be TRBD1 (5 bases). The CDR3 runs 14 residues. Trimming pared 6 bases from V and 3 bases from J, leaving 12 bases between. Germline V gene lookup returns CDR1 LNHDA and CDR2 SQIVND (reference sequence). The CDR3 DNA follows: TGTGCCAGTAGGATTGACAGCCTCAATCAGCCCCAGCATTTT. Amino acids: CASRIDSLNQPQHF. Combining the CDR3 with reference TRBV19 and TRBJ1-5 gives the whole variable domain DGGITQSPKYLFRKEGQNVTLSCEQNLNHDAMYWYRQDPGQGLRLIYYSQIVNDFQKGDIAEGYSVSREKKESFPLTVTSAQKNPTAFYLCASRIDSLNQPQHFGDGTRLSIL.

DNA of the CDR3: TGTGCCAGTAGTATGGTTGACCGGGGAGGAGGCTACACCTTC. This encodes CASSMVDRGGGYTF. The chain couples TRBV19 to TRBJ1-2; no reliable D call. V gave up 3 bases and J gave up 8 bases, with 16 bases separating them. Germline CDR1 and CDR2: LNHDA and SQIVND (reference sequence). The CDR3 has 14 amino acids.

The genes are TRBV9 and TRBJ2-1, with TRBD1 matching over 7 bases. The length of the CDR3 is 15 residues. Trimming cost V 3 bases and J 0 bases; bases outside gene matches: 3. Germline V gene lookup returns CDR1 SGDLS and CDR2 YYNGEE. Written as DNA, the CDR3 is TGTGCCAGCAGCGCGACAGGGAGCTCCTACAATGAGCAGTTCTTC. Its protein is CASSATGSSYNEQFF.

This clone was recorded once. The CDR3 here is CASSFQQGYEQYF. CDR3 sequence (DNA): TGTGCCAGCAGCTTCCAACAGGGATACGAGCAGTACTTC. V and J are TRBV7-8 and TRBJ2-7, with D possibly TRBD1 on 6 matching bases. The germline CDR1 and CDR2 sequences are SGHVS and FQNEAQ. Trimming removed 3 bases from V and 4 bases from J, with 10 bases in between. This CDR3 is built from 13 residues.

The V and J genes are TRBV9 and TRBJ1-4; D is perhaps TRBD1 (6 bases). CDR3 length: 17 residues. The ends were cut back, 4 bases at V and 2 bases at J, with 18 bases in the middle. CDR1 SGDLS and CDR2 YYNGEE come from the germline V gene. DNA of the CDR3: TGTGCCAGCAGCCCGACGACAGGATTGAGGACTAATGAAAAACTGTTTTTT. Translating gives CASSPTTGLRTNEKLFF.

This chain connects TRBV7-2 to TRBJ2-5; 8 bases align to TRBD1. Germline V gene lookup returns CDR1 SGHTA and CDR2 FQGNSA. The V gene end was trimmed by 4 bases and the J gene end by 5 bases; junction bases not matched to a gene: 6. The CDR3 is 14 amino acids. CDR3 loop: CASSYSGGPETQYF. In DNA form, the CDR3 reads TGTGCCAGCAGCTACTCAGGGGGCCCGGAGACCCAGTACTTC.

The genes are TRBV4-3 and TRBJ2-6, with D unresolved. In germline, CDR1 is LGHNA, CDR2 YSLEER. The CDR3 has 16 residues. The germline V and J ends were trimmed by 0 bases and 0 bases, with 6 bases remaining between them. CDR3 sequence reads: CASSQDRVSGANVLTF. The CDR3 DNA follows: TGCGCCAGCAGCCAAGACCGGGTCTCTGGGGCCAACGTCCTGACTTTC.

The chain combines TRBV6-5 with TRBJ2-2; 10 nucleotides align to TRBD2. This CDR3 has 16 amino acids. Trimming took 2 bases from V and 0 from J; bases not matched to a gene: 0. The germline CDR1 and CDR2 sequences are MNHEY and SVGAGI. The CDR3 DNA reads TGTGCCAGCAGTTACCTAGCGGGGGCGAACACCGGGGAGCTGTTTTTT. Translation: CASSYLAGANTGELFF.

The chain carries TRBV5-1 and TRBJ1-2; TRBD1 might be the D (5 bases). Looked up from germline, CDR1 is SGHRS and CDR2 is YFSETQ. The CDR3 spans 16 residues. The V end was cut by 4 bases, the J end by 2 bases, with 18 bases between. The CDR3 loop reads CASSPVGWGANYGYTF. CDR3 DNA: TGCGCCAGCAGCCCGGTGGGGTGGGGCGCGAACTATGGCTACACCTTC.

The J gene is TRBJ1-2, the V gene TRBV19; 7 nucleotides line up with TRBD1. With 5 bases clipped from V and 8 bases from J, the junction kept 17 bases outside the gene matches. The germline V gene encodes CDR1 LNHDA and CDR2 SQIVND (reference sequence). This CDR3 comprises 16 residues. CDR3 region: CASSLLGQQRPYGYTF. In nucleotides, the CDR3 is TGTGCCAGTAGTCTCTTGGGACAGCAAAGGCCGTACGGCTACACCTTC.

The chain is built from TRBV9 and TRBJ2-5, with D possibly TRBD2 on 5 matching bases. Germline V lookup: CDR1 SGDLS, CDR2 YYNGEE. CDR3 length: 14 residues. Deletions cut 2 bases from V and 2 bases from J, with 10 bases between. Here the CDR3 reads CASSVGLAQETQYF. The CDR3 nucleotides read TGTGCCAGCAGCGTCGGACTGGCACAAGAGACCCAGTACTTC.

The chain couples TRBV7-9 to TRBJ1-2, with 7 nucleotides matching TRBD1. V lost 0 bases, J lost 6 bases, and 4 bases stayed unmatched. The CDR3 extends over 14 amino acids. The germline gives CDR1 SEHNR, CDR2 FQNEAQ (reference sequence). In DNA, the CDR3 is TGTGCCAGCAGCTTAGCCCTGACAGGGAATGGCTACACCTTC. This translates into CASSLALTGNGYTF.

The chain links TRBV16 to TRBJ1-2, with TRBD1 identical over 9 bases. CDR1 and CDR2 (germline): KGHSY, FQNENV. CDR3 size: 16 residues. J lost 8 bases, V lost 2 bases, and 12 bases had no gene match. In DNA, the CDR3 is TGTGCCAGCAGCCAAAATGCACAGGGGGCGGGAGACGGCTACACCTTC. Residues: CASSQNAQGAGDGYTF.

This chain uses TRBV6-6 with TRBJ1-5; D is possibly TRBD1 (6 bases). The V gene lost 9 bases and the J gene lost 7 bases, with 19 bases spanning the gap. Germline assignment: CDR1 MNHNY and CDR2 SVGAGI (reference sequence). This CDR3 has 14 residues. Here the CDR3 reads CARRWAQGDQPQHF. The CDR3 DNA is TGTGCCAGGAGATGGGCACAGGGCGACCAGCCCCAGCATTTT.

V gene TRBV7-9 combines with J gene TRBJ2-1; D remains unclear. V was cut by 0 bases and J by 5 bases, with 11 bases left in between. Germline V lookup: CDR1 SEHNR, CDR2 FQNEAQ (reference sequence). CDR3 length equals 15 residues. The CDR3 DNA follows: TGTGCCAGCAGCTTAGCGCACTCCAAAGACAATGAGCAGTTCTTC. Translation gives CASSLAHSKDNEQFF.

CDR3 amino acids: CASSPGDTGELFF. In DNA form, the CDR3 reads TGCGCCAGCAGCCCCGGGGACACCGGGGAGCTGTTTTTT. The J gene is TRBJ2-2, the V gene TRBV5-1, with a weak D call TRBD2 (5 bases). Trimming stripped 4 bases from V and 3 bases from J, with 7 bases between. Germline-derived CDR1 and CDR2 are SGHRS and YFSETQ. This CDR3 spans 13 amino acids.

The chain recombines TRBV7-7 with TRBJ2-5; a possible D gene is TRBD1 (5 bases). This CDR3 has 14 amino acids. The V gene lost 1 base and the J gene lost 4 bases, with 10 bases spanning the gap. The germline V gene encodes CDR1 SSHAT and CDR2 FNYEAQ (reference sequence). CDR3 in amino acids: CASSLGPQGETQYF. CDR3 DNA: TGTGCCAGCAGCTTAGGACCCCAGGGAGAGACCCAGTACTTC.